Presented here are 25 T cell receptor beta chains from one specimen sequenced in a study of T cell responses to AZD1222 COVID-19 vaccine. Profiled with immunoSEQ multiplex PCR; TCRdb holds only in-frame clones, not every one. Among 80,000 to 100,000 clones listed, just over 90% were seen once. The specimen comprised peripheral blood, sampled 28 days after the second AZD1222 dose. The receptors shown here come from an adult who received the AZD1222 COVID-19 vaccine.

The chain recombines TRBV7-8 with TRBJ1-3; 11 nucleotides line up with TRBD1. The CDR3 contains 21 residues. Germline loops: CDR1 SGHVS, CDR2 FQNEAQ. V lost 6 bases and J lost 2; bases outside the gene matches: 21. CDR3 residues: CASRRGWGGTGGKGAGNTIYF. For the CDR3, the DNA is TGTGCCAGCAGACGCGGTTGGGGTGGGACAGGGGGTAAAGGAGCTGGAAACACCATATATTTT.

The J gene is TRBJ2-1, the V gene TRBV23-1; 10 bases are a match to TRBD2. TRBV23-1 is an open reading frame, and its role is uncertain. V shed 1 base and J 5 bases; nucleotides not matched to a gene: 14. The CDR3 consists of 19 residues. For the CDR3, the DNA is TGCGCCAGCAGTCAATGCGTAGCGGGAGGCGTGCCTGGGGACAATGAGCAGTTCTTC. This encodes CASSQCVAGGVPGDNEQFF.

The rearrangement joins TRBV28 to TRBJ1-3; D remains unclear. Germline loops: CDR1 MDHEN, CDR2 SYDVKM. The CDR3 is made up of 15 amino acids. V shed 1 base and J shed 0 bases, with 7 bases lying between them. Here the CDR3 DNA reads TGTGCCAGCAGTTTATCTGGGATCTCTGGAAACACCATATATTTT. Translated, it gives CASSLSGISGNTIYF.

The chain combines TRBV2 with TRBJ1-5; tentatively, D is TRBD1 (6 bases). The germline CDR1 and CDR2 sequences are SNHLY and FYNNEI. The CDR3 spans 17 residues. Trimming took 6 bases from V and 1 from J, leaving 19 bases between them. The CDR3: CASSPRGALRSNQPQHF. CDR3 DNA sequence: TGTGCCAGCAGCCCGCGGGGGGCTTTGAGGAGCAATCAGCCCCAGCATTTT. The full variable domain, its missing parts supplied by reference TRBV2 and TRBJ1-5, is EPEVTQTPSHQVTQMGQEVILRCVPISNHLYFYWYRQILGQKVEFLVSFYNNEISEKSEIFDDQFSVERPDGSNFTLKIRSTKLEDSAMYFCASSPRGALRSNQPQHFGDGTRLSIL.

This clone was observed a few times. The rearrangement uses TRBV7-8 and TRBJ2-2; the match to TRBD1 covers 9 bases. Trimming removed 6 bases from V and 6 bases from J; junction bases left unmatched: 5. Germline CDR1 SGHVS, CDR2 FQNEAQ. The CDR3 contains 14 residues. The CDR3 DNA is TGTGCCAGCAGGCCGGGACAGGGAGCCGGGGAGCTGTTTTTT. Amino acids: CASRPGQGAGELFF.

V gene TRBV27 combines with J gene TRBJ1-1, with D possibly being TRBD1 (6 bases). There are 15 residues in the CDR3. V was trimmed by 5 bases and J by 1 base, leaving 14 bases between them. The V gene's germline CDR1 is MNHEY and CDR2 SMNVEV (reference sequence). In DNA, the CDR3 is TGTGCCAGCAGTCAAAACAGGGCTACGAACACTGAAGCTTTCTTT. Translation: CASSQNRATNTEAFF.

For this clone: Sequence at one end of the junction differs from germline and may be a read error. CDR3 sequence reads: CAWSGGPGNTIYF. CDR3 coding DNA: TGTGCCTGGAGCGGGGGCCCTGGAAACACCATCTATTTT. V gene TRBV30 combines with J gene TRBJ1-3; D may be TRBD1 (6 bases). The CDR3 spans 13 residues. CDR1 and CDR2 from the germline V gene are GTSNPN and SVGIG (reference sequence).

The V and J genes are TRBV4-1 and TRBJ1-2, with D perhaps TRBD1 (5 bases). Trimming stripped 2 bases from V and 4 bases from J, with 8 bases between. CDR3 size: 13 residues. CDR1 is MGHRA, CDR2 YSYEKL, per germline. CDR3 sequence reads: CASSQQGTYGYTF. CDR3 sequence (DNA): TGCGCCAGCAGCCAACAGGGAACCTATGGCTACACCTTC.

The chain uses TRBV19 and TRBJ1-1; D remains unclear. CDR1 LNHDA and CDR2 SQIVND come from the germline V gene (reference sequence). The CDR3 is 13 amino acids. The V and J ends lost 4 bases and 4 bases respectively, with 10 bases between them. The CDR3 DNA reads TGTGCCAGTAGTAGGTCACGAGGCACTGAAGCTTTCTTT. Translated: CASSRSRGTEAFF.

The chain has TRBV5-1 and TRBJ1-1; D call uncertain. The V end was cut by 4 bases, the J end by 0 bases, with 10 bases between. The CDR3 is made up of 14 amino acids. In germline, CDR1 is SGHRS, CDR2 YFSETQ. CDR3 sequence reads: CASSKTRMNTEAFF. As DNA, the CDR3 is TGCGCCAGCAGCAAAACAAGAATGAACACTGAAGCTTTCTTT.

The chain employs TRBV10-2 and TRBJ1-2, with a possible D match to TRBD1 (6 bases). Germline V CDR1 and CDR2: WSHSY, SAAADI. With 1 base removed from V and 5 bases from J, the gap between germline ends came to 23 bases. CDR3 length equals 18 residues. CDR3 nucleotides: TGCGCCAGCAGTGAGTTCCACAGGGCACCCGCCGCAAGTTATGGCTACACCTTC. This gives the protein CASSEFHRAPAASYGYTF.

The rearrangement links TRBV6-5 to TRBJ2-7, with 7 bases identical to TRBD2. The germline CDR1 and CDR2 sequences are MNHEY and SVGAGI. V shed 0 bases and J 0 bases; nucleotides not matched to a gene: 2. The CDR3 sequence is 15 residues long. As DNA, the CDR3 is TGTGCCAGCAGTTACTCCGGGGGGAGCTCCTACGAGCAGTACTTC. As protein: CASSYSGGSSYEQYF.

The V gene is TRBV10-1, the J gene TRBJ1-1, with D perhaps TRBD1 (5 bases). Trimming pared 3 bases from V and 2 bases from J, leaving 13 bases between. CDR1 is WNHNN, CDR2 SYGVQD, per germline (reference sequence). The CDR3 runs 15 residues. CDR3 sequence: CASSERGRGNTEAFF. The CDR3 DNA follows: TGCGCCAGCAGTGAACGGGGCCGGGGAAACACTGAAGCTTTCTTT.

This chain connects TRBV2 to TRBJ1-6; TRBD1 agrees at 9 bases. The CDR3 runs to 15 residues. In germline, CDR1 is SNHLY, CDR2 FYNNEI. Trimming removed 6 bases from V and 10 bases from J; junction bases left unmatched: 10. The CDR3 spells CASSALGTGKSPLHF. DNA of the CDR3: TGTGCCAGCAGCGCCCTCGGGACAGGGAAATCACCCCTCCACTTT.

V gene TRBV4-2 combines with J gene TRBJ2-6; D unclear. Trimming stripped 1 base from V and 4 bases from J, with 8 bases between. Germline CDR1 reads LGHNA; CDR2 reads YNFKEQ. The CDR3 runs to 15 residues. Written as DNA, the CDR3 is TGTGCCAGCAGCCAAGTCGTAGGCGGGGCCAACGTCCTGACTTTC. This gives the protein CASSQVVGGANVLTF.

The chain joins TRBV28 to TRBJ2-2, with D possibly TRBD1 on 5 matching bases. This CDR3 is built from 14 residues. The V end lost 2 bases, the J end lost 8 bases, and 12 bases lay between the germline ends. The germline gives CDR1 MDHEN, CDR2 SYDVKM. CDR3 sequence: CASSLGASEGELFF. The DNA for the CDR3 is TGTGCCAGCAGTTTAGGGGCATCCGAGGGGGAGCTGTTTTTT.

The V and J genes are TRBV30 and TRBJ1-3; D is unclear. The CDR3 has 13 amino acids. Trimming removed 5 bases from V and 2 bases from J, with 10 bases in between. Germline loops: CDR1 GTSNPN, CDR2 SVGIG (reference sequence). The CDR3 DNA follows: TGTGCCTGGGGCTTCGGAGCTGGAAACACCATATATTTT. Translated: CAWGFGAGNTIYF.

V is TRBV28 and J is TRBJ1-2, with 8 bases matching TRBD1. This CDR3 is built from 17 residues. Losses at the gene ends were 5 bases for V and 0 bases for J; bases not matched to a gene: 11. Germline CDR1 MDHEN, CDR2 SYDVKM. CDR3 nucleotides: TGTGCCAGCAGTCCCCTCCTAAGGACAGGGCCTAACTATGGCTACACCTTC. Amino acids: CASSPLLRTGPNYGYTF.

The chain joins TRBV5-4 to TRBJ1-6; D is possibly TRBD1 (5 bases). This CDR3 is built from 17 residues. V was cut by 4 bases and J by 0 bases, with 14 bases left in between. Germline V gene sequence: CDR1 SGHNT, CDR2 YYREEE (reference sequence). The CDR3 coding sequence is TGTGCCAGCAGCAGTCTTGGGGGGAGCTCCTATAATTCACCCCTCCACTTT. It yields the protein CASSSLGGSSYNSPLHF.

This clone was seen a handful of times. The chain recombines TRBV28 with TRBJ1-5; D is ambiguous. Germline V gene lookup returns CDR1 MDHEN and CDR2 SYDVKM. Trimming took 7 bases from V and 3 from J, leaving 7 bases between them. The CDR3 contains 12 residues. The CDR3 DNA follows: TGTGCCAGCACGTTGCCCAATCAGCCCCAGCATTTT. This sequence encodes CASTLPNQPQHF.

The CDR3 nucleotides read TGTGCCAGCAGCTTTGCAGGCAATTCACCCCTCCACTTT. Translating gives CASSFAGNSPLHF. V is TRBV7-9 and J is TRBJ1-6; D gene uncertain. Germline V CDR1 and CDR2: SEHNR, FQNEAQ (reference sequence). The CDR3 contains 13 residues. V was shortened by 3 bases and J by 7 bases, with 7 bases between the two germline ends.

V gene TRBV7-3 combines with J gene TRBJ2-7; TRBD2 might be the D (6 bases). The germline V gene has CDR1 SGHTA and CDR2 FQGTGA. The CDR3 covers 17 residues. Trimming took 1 base from V and 0 from J, leaving 16 bases between them. CDR3: CASSLRPQRAGSYEQYF. The CDR3 DNA reads as TGTGCCAGCAGCTTAAGGCCCCAGCGGGCCGGCTCCTACGAGCAGTACTTC. Together with reference TRBV7-3 and TRBJ2-7, the CDR3 gives the full variable domain: GAGVSQTPSNKVTEKGKYVELRCDPISGHTALYWYRQSLGQGPEFLIYFQGTGAADDSGLPNDRFFAVRPEGSVSTLKIQRTERGDSAVYLCASSLRPQRAGSYEQYFGPGTRLTVT.

Regarding this clone: Relative to the germline gene, one junction end is altered; a read error may explain this. This chain joins TRBV7-3 and TRBJ2-6; no definite D call. The germline CDR1 and CDR2 sequences are SGHTA and FQGTGA. This CDR3 contains 14 residues. CDR3 residues: CASGFSAGANVLTF. The CDR3 coding sequence is TGTGCCAGCGGCTTTTCAGCTGGGGCCAACGTCCTGACTTTC.

CDR3: CASRSTETEAFF. In DNA form, the CDR3 reads TGTGCCAGCAGGTCCACGGAGACTGAAGCTTTCTTT. This rearrangement joins TRBV7-9 to TRBJ1-1; no clear D gene. CDR3 length: 12 amino acids. Trimming stripped 6 bases from V and 5 bases from J, with 10 bases between. The germline CDR1 and CDR2 sequences are SEHNR and FQNEAQ (reference sequence).

The rearrangement joins TRBV28 to TRBJ1-2; 8 nucleotides agree with TRBD1. Germline V gene data show CDR1 as MDHEN and CDR2 as SYDVKM. The CDR3 is 14 amino acids. The ends lost 2 bases at V and 4 bases at J; junction bases unmatched: 3. Written as DNA, the CDR3 is TGTGCCAGCAGTTTAGGGACAGGTCGCTATGGCTACACCTTC. This sequence encodes CASSLGTGRYGYTF.